The rows below give T cell receptor beta chains drawn from one sample of a study of Graves' ophthalmopathy and Graves' hyperthyroidism. TCRdb reprocessed the multiplex PCR reads with MiXCR, giving one entry per CDR3 protein. This table has around 670,000 distinct CDR3 sequences, 35% to 50% appearing once. Sequences were obtained from peripheral blood. The receptors shown here come from an adult man with Graves' ophthalmopathy. Each CDR3 is given with its conserved first and last residue. A D gene is named only where the DNA matches it firmly. Only some rows state a clone size, as once, few, many or a class for expanded clones.

clone_size: NA; v_call: TRBV2; d_call: NA; j_call: TRBJ2-5; cdr3_nt: TGTGCCAGCAGTCCCCTGGGCAGGGCCTACCAAGAGACCCAGTACTTC; cdr3_aa: CASSPLGRAYQETQYF
clone_size: NA; v_call: TRBV5-4; d_call: NA; j_call: TRBJ2-5; cdr3_nt: TGTGCCAGCAGCTTGGCCACAGCGGAAGAGACCCAGTACTTC; cdr3_aa: CASSLATAEETQYF
clone_size: NA; v_call: TRBV20-1; d_call: TRBD1; j_call: TRBJ2-5; cdr3_nt: TGCAGTGCCGGGACAGACTACCAAGAGACCCAGTACTTC; cdr3_aa: CSAGTDYQETQYF
clone_size: NA; v_call: TRBV13; d_call: TRBD2; j_call: TRBJ2-7; cdr3_nt: TGTGCCAGCAGTGTTACTAGCGGGAAGACCTACGAGCAGTACTTC; cdr3_aa: CASSVTSGKTYEQYF
clone_size: NA; v_call: TRBV14; d_call: TRBD2; j_call: TRBJ2-7; cdr3_nt: TGTGCCAGCAGCAGGGGTTCCGCTCTGGGACTAGCGGTGTACGAGCAGTACTTC; cdr3_aa: CASSRGSALGLAVYEQYF
clone_size: NA; v_call: TRBV25-1; d_call: NA; j_call: TRBJ1-1; cdr3_nt: TGTGCCAGCTCCGCTGCAGGGTCGAACACTGAAGCTTTCTTT; cdr3_aa: CASSAAGSNTEAFF
clone_size: many; v_call: TRBV7-7; d_call: NA; j_call: TRBJ2-5; cdr3_nt: TGTGCTAGCAGCGATGGACCCGAAGGGGAGACCCAGTACTTC; cdr3_aa: CASSDGPEGETQYF
clone_size: NA; v_call: TRBV10-3; d_call: NA; j_call: TRBJ1-2; cdr3_nt: TGTGCCATCAGTGATCATCCCGGGCAGGGGGGCTACACCTTC; cdr3_aa: CAISDHPGQGGYTF
clone_size: NA; v_call: TRBV5-8; d_call: NA; j_call: TRBJ1-4; cdr3_nt: TGTGCCAGCAGCGAATTAGGACGACCTCGGCGGGTGTTTTTT; cdr3_aa: CASSELGRPRRVFF
clone_size: many; v_call: TRBV7-2; d_call: NA; j_call: TRBJ1-4; cdr3_nt: TGTGCCAGCAGCTTAGCTCGGCTAGGGGAGGGGGAAAAACTGTTTTTT; cdr3_aa: CASSLARLGEGEKLFF
clone_size: once; v_call: TRBV19; d_call: NA; j_call: TRBJ1-2; cdr3_nt: TGTGCCAGTAGTGACAGGTACGCTGGCTACACCTTC; cdr3_aa: CASSDRYAGYTF
clone_size: many; v_call: TRBV7-9; d_call: NA; j_call: TRBJ2-5; cdr3_nt: TGTGCCAGCAGCTTAGACGGACGAGAAGAGACCCAGTACTTC; cdr3_aa: CASSLDGREETQYF
clone_size: few; v_call: TRBV5-1; d_call: NA; j_call: TRBJ2-2; cdr3_nt: TGTGCCAGCAGCTCTGCTGGGACCGGGGAGCTGTTTTTT; cdr3_aa: CASSSAGTGELFF
clone_size: NA; v_call: TRBV2; d_call: NA; j_call: TRBJ1-3; cdr3_nt: TGTGCCAGCAATGAATCCGAGAGGGGAAACACCATATATTTT; cdr3_aa: CASNESERGNTIYF
clone_size: NA; v_call: TRBV25-1; d_call: NA; j_call: TRBJ2-7; cdr3_nt: TGTGCCAGCAGCCAAGATGGGGCAGGAACCTCGAGGGAGCAGTACTTC; cdr3_aa: CASSQDGAGTSREQYF
clone_size: NA; v_call: TRBV10-3; d_call: NA; j_call: TRBJ1-1; cdr3_nt: TGTGCCAGCTCACCACTTGCCCCAAACACTGAAGCTTTCTTT; cdr3_aa: CASSPLAPNTEAFF
clone_size: few; v_call: TRBV7-2; d_call: TRBD2; j_call: TRBJ2-2; cdr3_nt: TGTGCCAGCAGCTTACTGTTGGGGCGGGAGGAGGACACCGGGGAGCTGTTTTTT; cdr3_aa: CASSLLLGREEDTGELFF
clone_size: NA; v_call: TRBV7-9; d_call: NA; j_call: TRBJ2-7; cdr3_nt: TGTGCCAGCAGTTACTCAGGGGGAGGCTACGAGCAGTACTTC; cdr3_aa: CASSYSGGGYEQYF
clone_size: few; v_call: TRBV6-4; d_call: NA; j_call: TRBJ1-2; cdr3_nt: TGTGCCAGCAGTGTCGTCAGGGGAACGGGGGGCTACACCTTC; cdr3_aa: CASSVVRGTGGYTF
clone_size: NA; v_call: TRBV29-1; d_call: TRBD1; j_call: TRBJ1-2; cdr3_nt: TGCAGTCGCGGACAGGGGGGCTATGGCTACACCTTC; cdr3_aa: CSRGQGGYGYTF
clone_size: many; v_call: TRBV7-3; d_call: NA; j_call: TRBJ2-6; cdr3_nt: TGTGCCAGCAGCCCATTCGTGGGCGGGTCCGACTCTGGGGCCAACGTCCTGACTTTC; cdr3_aa: CASSPFVGGSDSGANVLTF
clone_size: NA; v_call: TRBV19; d_call: TRBD1; j_call: TRBJ1-2; cdr3_nt: TGTGCCAGTAGGCGGACAGGGAGCTATGGCTACACCTTC; cdr3_aa: CASRRTGSYGYTF
clone_size: NA; v_call: TRBV20-1; d_call: NA; j_call: TRBJ2-5; cdr3_nt: TGCAGTGCTAGAATCCTGTACCAAGAGACCCAGTACTTC; cdr3_aa: CSARILYQETQYF
clone_size: NA; v_call: TRBV2; d_call: NA; j_call: TRBJ1-2; cdr3_nt: TGTGCCACATGGGAGGGGGAGAGATACACCTTC; cdr3_aa: CATWEGERYTF
clone_size: many; v_call: TRBV24-1; d_call: NA; j_call: TRBJ2-5; cdr3_nt: TGTGCCACCAGTGATTCGGCGGGGCAGGAGACCCAGTACTTC; cdr3_aa: CATSDSAGQETQYF
clone_size: few; v_call: TRBV6-6; d_call: NA; j_call: TRBJ1-2; cdr3_nt: TGTGCCAGCAGTTCCAGCTGGGGGGCGGGCTACACCTTC; cdr3_aa: CASSSSWGAGYTF
clone_size: NA; v_call: TRBV2; d_call: NA; j_call: TRBJ1-6; cdr3_nt: TGTGCCAGCAGTGATTTTAATTCACCCCTCCACTTT; cdr3_aa: CASSDFNSPLHF
clone_size: NA; v_call: TRBV20-1; d_call: NA; j_call: TRBJ2-5; cdr3_nt: TGCAGTGCTAGCGCCTCGCTCGCGCGCGGGTCAGAGACCCAGTACTTC; cdr3_aa: CSASASLARGSETQYF
clone_size: NA; v_call: TRBV7-9; d_call: NA; j_call: TRBJ1-6; cdr3_nt: TGTGCCAGCAGCTTAGAAGCCCCGACAGGAGTACCCCTCCACTTT; cdr3_aa: CASSLEAPTGVPLHF
clone_size: many; v_call: TRBV7-9; d_call: TRBD1; j_call: TRBJ1-4; cdr3_nt: TGTGCCAGCAGCTTGGACAGGGGAGGAGGTGAAAAACTGTTTTTT; cdr3_aa: CASSLDRGGGEKLFF
clone_size: few; v_call: TRBV15; d_call: TRBD1; j_call: TRBJ1-2; cdr3_nt: TGTGCCACCAGCAGCTTGGGACAGGGCTATGGCTACACCTTC; cdr3_aa: CATSSLGQGYGYTF
clone_size: NA; v_call: TRBV7-7; d_call: NA; j_call: TRBJ1-5; cdr3_nt: TGTGCCAGCATCAATGGATGGGGGGGAAGCAATCAGCCCCAGCATTTT; cdr3_aa: CASINGWGGSNQPQHF
clone_size: NA; v_call: TRBV3-1; d_call: NA; j_call: TRBJ1-5; cdr3_nt: TGTGCCTGCAGCCAACAGAGCAATCAGCCCCAGCATTTT; cdr3_aa: CACSQQSNQPQHF
clone_size: NA; v_call: TRBV6-1; d_call: NA; j_call: TRBJ1-2; cdr3_nt: TGTGCCAGCAGTTTCGGACATGGCTACACCTTC; cdr3_aa: CASSFGHGYTF
clone_size: many; v_call: TRBV24-1; d_call: TRBD1; j_call: TRBJ1-5; cdr3_nt: TGTGCCACCAGTGACCCAGGGACAGGGGTGAATCAGCCCCAGCATTTT; cdr3_aa: CATSDPGTGVNQPQHF
clone_size: NA; v_call: TRBV19; d_call: NA; j_call: TRBJ1-5; cdr3_nt: TGTGCCAGTACCGAGGGGGTTACTGGTCAGCCCCAGCATTTT; cdr3_aa: CASTEGVTGQPQHF
clone_size: NA; v_call: TRBV7-9; d_call: TRBD2; j_call: TRBJ2-2; cdr3_nt: TGTGCCAGCAGTCTGAGCGGGAGTACCGGGGAGCTGTTTTTT; cdr3_aa: CASSLSGSTGELFF
clone_size: few; v_call: TRBV7-9; d_call: NA; j_call: TRBJ2-2; cdr3_nt: TGTGCCAGCAGCGCCGCCGGGGGGGAGCTGTTTTTT; cdr3_aa: CASSAAGGELFF
clone_size: once; v_call: TRBV15; d_call: NA; j_call: TRBJ1-2; cdr3_nt: TGTGCCACCAGCCAAGATACGGGACTATATGGCTACACCTTC; cdr3_aa: CATSQDTGLYGYTF
clone_size: many; v_call: TRBV15; d_call: NA; j_call: TRBJ1-2; cdr3_nt: TGTGCCACCCCCCCCTATGGCTACACCTTC; cdr3_aa: CATPPYGYTF